Sequencing of this T cell receptor beta chain was carried out in a study of Graves' ophthalmopathy and Graves' hyperthyroidism. Findings of the study overall: A 13-signature model separated ophthalmopathy from stable hyperthyroidism, 87.88% sensitivity, approximately 84% specificity.

Stable hyperthyroid donors showed no ophthalmopathy during 18 months follow-up. Establishment of the diagnosis relied upon clinical symptoms, serum thyroxine, TRAb, thyroid ultrasound and orbital computed tomography. Sampling around 10 ml of fresh peripheral blood provided the PBMCs. The CDR3 spans 15 residues. Germline trimming cut 5 bases from V and 2 bases from J; bases unmatched to any gene: 3. Looked up from germline, CDR1 is LNHDA and CDR2 is SQIVND (reference sequence). Amplification from RNA transcripts yielded the TCR beta CDR3 regions. The workflow started with a first-round RT-PCR run with HTBI primers and then moved on to a second-round multiplex PCR. A single record per CDR3 protein comes from TCRdb applying MiXCR to the multiplex PCR reads. The sample lists about 620,000 distinct CDR3 sequences; approximately 22% were seen once. This clonotype has at least ten counts. Its specificity is unknown.

The receptor was derived from a woman aged 18-29 years with stable Graves' hyperthyroidism. Some clones in this sample may be carry-over from other donors' samples. The sample consisted of peripheral blood. This sequence joins TRBV19 and TRBJ1-2; TRBD1 agrees at 12 bases. Here the CDR3 DNA reads TGTGCCAGTAGTGGGACAGGGGGCGTAAACTATGGCTACACCTTC. It specifies CASSGTGGVNYGYTF.